The entry below describes one TCR beta chain. Its antigen is unknown. This specimen comes from a study of CXCR3-negative and CXCR3-positive naive CD8 T cells. Across the study: The libraries together contributed about 135 million TRB reads, each supplying about 1.5 +/- 0.3 million. General study points: Diversity in memory CD8+ cells fell much lower than the comparably high levels seen in both naive subsets. Comparison of naive CXCR3-negative and CXCR3-positive cells revealed similar TRBV-TRBJ usage, while memory cells differed. The level of CXCR3 expression partially decreased after cryopreservation; the majority of assays used fresh PBMCs.

The libraries of TRB cDNA were constructed through 5' RACE using UMI labels. TCRdb reprocessed the 5' RACE reads, keeping one entry per CDR3 protein, no DNA. Its listing shows about 56,000 distinct CDR3 sequences. This CDR3 contains 14 residues. In germline, CDR1 is SGHDN, CDR2 FVKESK. The J gene is TRBJ2-1, the V gene TRBV14; TCRdb's D call of TRBD2 is untestable without DNA. This clonotype was sampled from a human donor in good health. Some clones in this sample may be carry-over from other donors' samples. Sequences were obtained from memory CD8+ T cells from blood. The CDR3 loop reads CASSPATSYNEQLF.